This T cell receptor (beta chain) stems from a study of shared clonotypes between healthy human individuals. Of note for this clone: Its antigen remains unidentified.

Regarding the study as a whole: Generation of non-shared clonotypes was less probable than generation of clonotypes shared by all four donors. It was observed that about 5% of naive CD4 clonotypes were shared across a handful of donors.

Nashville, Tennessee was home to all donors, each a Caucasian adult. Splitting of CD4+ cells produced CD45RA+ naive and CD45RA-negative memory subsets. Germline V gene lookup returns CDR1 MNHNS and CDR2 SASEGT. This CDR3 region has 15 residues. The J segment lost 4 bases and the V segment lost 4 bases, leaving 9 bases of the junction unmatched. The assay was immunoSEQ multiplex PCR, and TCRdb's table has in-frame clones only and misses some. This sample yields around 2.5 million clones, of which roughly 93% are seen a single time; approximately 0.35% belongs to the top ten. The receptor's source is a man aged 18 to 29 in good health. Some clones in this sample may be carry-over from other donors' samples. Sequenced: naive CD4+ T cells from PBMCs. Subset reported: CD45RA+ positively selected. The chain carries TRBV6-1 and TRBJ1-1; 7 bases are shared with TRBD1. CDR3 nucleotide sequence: TGTGCCAGCAGTGCCCGGACAGGACGGTTCACTGAAGCTTTCTTT. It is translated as CASSARTGRFTEAFF.